This T cell receptor beta chain was observed in a study of blood T cell repertoires in COVID-19. Study in general: Samples came from the United States, Italy and Spain, spanning acute and convalescent COVID-19. T cells, B-cell-depleted T cells, or PBMCs supplied cDNA or gDNA.

Under the authors' procedure: Researchers report that nucleated cell counts were estimated from reference gene primer amplification. Assay: immunoSEQ multiplex PCR; the TCRdb copy retains only in-frame clones and omits some. That table furnishes V, J and clone size, whereas the DNA furnished D and trimming. The sample holds 200,000 to 300,000 clones, 70% to 90% seen once. Germline V gives CDR1 SGHNT, CDR2 YYREEE (reference sequence). With 2 bases removed from V and 3 bases from J, the gap between germline ends came to 11 bases. This CDR3 has 14 residues. The sequence was collected from a human donor in a cohort sampled during active COVID-19. This chain connects TRBV5-4 to TRBJ1-2; D not certain. Sequencing was carried out using peripheral blood. CDR3 DNA sequence: TGTGCCAGCAGCTTTCGGGGTAAAGACTATGGCTACACCTTC. Its translation is CASSFRGKDYGYTF.